The T cell receptor beta chain under discussion was sequenced for a study of TIL therapy for anti-PD-1-resistant metastatic lung cancer. The libraries were made with immunoSEQ v3. Some clones are missing from TCRdb's copy, which holds only in-frame ones; the method was immunoSEQ multiplex PCR. The table shows tens of thousands of clones, with about two thirds occurring only once. The germline gives CDR1 MNHEY, CDR2 SVGAGI. Trimming stripped 4 bases from V and 4 bases from J, with 7 bases between. The CDR3 loop spans 12 amino acids. Described time point: pre-treatment sample, taken before nivolumab and TIL therapy. Patients were adults with stage 4 NSCLC.

This specimen was blood, taken at baseline. The receptor was derived from a person between 25 and 79 years old with non-small cell lung cancer. The J gene is TRBJ1-1, the V gene TRBV6-5; D might be TRBD1 (6 bases). Written as DNA, the CDR3 is TGTGCCAGCAGTTCAGGGGTCACTGAAGCTTTCTTT. Its protein is CASSSGVTEAFF.